The 6 T cell receptor beta chains listed next were all sequenced from one sample in a study of T-cell memory formation after mild COVID-19. In TCRdb, the 5' RACE reads were re-called with MiXCR into one record per CDR3 protein. The sample lists almost 550,000 distinct CDR3 sequences, around 21% occurring once. Sequenced sample: PBMCs or a T cell subset sorted from them (not recorded which). These receptors all come from an adult woman who had mild COVID-19 (a few samples of this study predate the infection). Cell type and time point are not known.

The chain uses TRBV12-3 or TRBV12-4 and TRBJ2-5; 7 nucleotides match TRBD2. V was pared by 7 bases and J by 4 bases, with 6 bases of the junction left unmatched. This CDR3 is built from 13 residues. The CDR3 protein is CASNLGEGETQYF. DNA for the CDR3: TGTGCCAGCAACCTAGGGGAGGGAGAGACCCAGTACTTC.

This clonotype was counted a few times. The rearrangement uses TRBV5-1 and TRBJ1-3; TRBD1 agrees at 8 bases. Germline loops: CDR1 SGHRS, CDR2 YFSETQ. The CDR3 spans 15 residues. J gave up 3 bases and V 4 bases, and 6 bases lay outside the gene matches. CDR3 amino acids: CASSVGQGGGNTIYF. In DNA form, the CDR3 reads TGCGCCAGCAGCGTTGGACAGGGAGGTGGAAACACCATATATTTT. Combining the CDR3 with reference TRBV5-1 and TRBJ1-3 gives the whole variable domain KAGVTQTPRYLIKTRGQQVTLSCSPISGHRSVSWYQQTPGQGLQFLFEYFSETQRNKGNFPGRFSGRQFSNSRSEMNVSTLELGDSALYLCASSVGQGGGNTIYFGEGSWLTVV.

The chain links TRBV3-1 to TRBJ1-5, with D unresolved. This CDR3 contains 13 residues. The V end was cut by 2 bases, the J end by 4 bases, with 6 bases between. From germline, CDR1 is LGHDT and CDR2 YNNKEL (reference sequence). The CDR3 sequence: CASSQILNQPQHF. The CDR3 nucleotides are TGTGCCAGCAGCCAAATTTTAAATCAGCCCCAGCATTTT.

This clonotype was seen a few times. The rearrangement links TRBV24-1 to TRBJ2-1; D perhaps matches TRBD1 (6 bases). Trimming took 5 bases from V and 8 from J, leaving 21 bases between them. This CDR3 comprises 16 residues. Germline lookup yields CDR1 KGHDR and CDR2 SFDVKD. The CDR3 DNA reads TGTGCCACCAGTGCCAGTAATGTGGCAGGGGTCGATGAGCAGTTCTTC. Its translation: CATSASNVAGVDEQFF.

This clonotype occurred many times. The CDR3 coding sequence is TGTGCCAGCAGCCCTCTAGCGGGATATGACAATGAGCAGTTCTTC. This codes for CASSPLAGYDNEQFF. The J gene is TRBJ2-1, the V gene TRBV7-8; TRBD2 matches at 9 bases. Trimming removed 5 bases from V and 5 bases from J; junction bases left unmatched: 7. The CDR3 runs 15 residues. Germline CDR1 and CDR2: SGHVS and FQNEAQ.

This clonotype has more than one count but fewer than ten. V gene TRBV5-6 combines with J gene TRBJ2-3; D might be TRBD1 or TRBD2, each matching 5 bases. V lost 0 bases, J lost 1 base, and 15 bases lay in between. The CDR3 extends over 17 amino acids. The germline CDR1 and CDR2 sequences are SGHDT and YYEEEE. Here the CDR3 DNA reads TGTGCCAGCAGCTTGGGGGGGACGGCTACGGGCACAGATACGCAGTATTTT. Its translation: CASSLGGTATGTDTQYF. Full variable domain (missing parts from reference TRBV5-6 and TRBJ2-3): DAGVTQSPTHLIKTRGQQVTLRCSPKSGHDTVSWYQQALGQGPQFIFQYYEEEERQRGNFPDRFSGHQFPNYSSELNVNALLLGDSALYLCASSLGGTATGTDTQYFGPGTRLTVL.